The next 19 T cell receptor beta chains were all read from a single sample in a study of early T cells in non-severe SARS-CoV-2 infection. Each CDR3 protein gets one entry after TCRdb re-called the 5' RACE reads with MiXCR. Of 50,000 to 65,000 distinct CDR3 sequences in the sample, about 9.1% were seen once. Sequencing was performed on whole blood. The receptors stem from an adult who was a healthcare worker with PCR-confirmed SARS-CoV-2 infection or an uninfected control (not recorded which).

The CDR3: CASSHRDRGYEQYF. CDR3 DNA: TGCGCCAGCAGCCACCGGGACAGGGGTTACGAGCAGTACTTC. V is TRBV4-1 and J is TRBJ2-7; 10 nucleotides line up with TRBD1. This CDR3 has 14 residues. Germline assignment: CDR1 MGHRA and CDR2 YSYEKL. V lost 3 bases to trimming and J lost 4 bases; unmatched junction nucleotides: 3.

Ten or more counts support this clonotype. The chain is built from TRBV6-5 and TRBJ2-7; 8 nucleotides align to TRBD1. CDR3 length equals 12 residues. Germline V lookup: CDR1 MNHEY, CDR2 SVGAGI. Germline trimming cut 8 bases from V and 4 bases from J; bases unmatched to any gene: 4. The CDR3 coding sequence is TGTGCCAGCGCGCGGGACAGGTACGAGCAGTACTTC. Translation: CASARDRYEQYF.

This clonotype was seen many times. The chain's CDR3 is CASSFIRSQETQYF. CDR3 DNA sequence: TGTGCCAGCAGCTTTATAAGAAGCCAAGAGACCCAGTACTTC. The rearrangement links TRBV7-6 to TRBJ2-5; D remains unclear. Per germline, CDR1 SGHVS and CDR2 FNYEAQ. V was pared by 3 bases and J by 1 base, with 9 bases between. There are 14 residues in the CDR3.

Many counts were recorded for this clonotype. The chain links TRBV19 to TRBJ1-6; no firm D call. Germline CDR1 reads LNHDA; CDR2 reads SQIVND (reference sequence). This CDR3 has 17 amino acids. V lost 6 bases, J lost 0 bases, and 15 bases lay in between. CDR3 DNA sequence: TGTGCCAGTAGAGACCGACCAGTGACCTCCTATAATTCACCCCTCCACTTT. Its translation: CASRDRPVTSYNSPLHF.

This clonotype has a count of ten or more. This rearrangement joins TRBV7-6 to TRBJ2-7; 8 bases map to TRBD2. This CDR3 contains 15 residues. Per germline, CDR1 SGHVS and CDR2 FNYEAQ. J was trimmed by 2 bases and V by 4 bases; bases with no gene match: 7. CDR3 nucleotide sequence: TGTGCCAGCAGCTCCCTTCTAGCGGGTCCCTACGAGCAGTACTTC. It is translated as CASSSLLAGPYEQYF. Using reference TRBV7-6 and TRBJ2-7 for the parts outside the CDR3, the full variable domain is GAGVSQSPRYKVTKRGQDVALRCDPISGHVSLYWYRQALGQGPEFLTYFNYEAQQDKSGLPNDRFSAERPEGSISTLTIQRTEQRDSAMYRCASSSLLAGPYEQYFGPGTRLTVT.

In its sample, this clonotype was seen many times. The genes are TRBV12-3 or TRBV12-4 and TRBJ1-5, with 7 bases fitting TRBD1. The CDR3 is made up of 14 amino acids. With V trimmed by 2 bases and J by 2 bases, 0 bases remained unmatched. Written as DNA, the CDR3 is TGTGCCAGCAGTTTACAGGGGGGCAATCAGCCCCAGCATTTT. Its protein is CASSLQGGNQPQHF.

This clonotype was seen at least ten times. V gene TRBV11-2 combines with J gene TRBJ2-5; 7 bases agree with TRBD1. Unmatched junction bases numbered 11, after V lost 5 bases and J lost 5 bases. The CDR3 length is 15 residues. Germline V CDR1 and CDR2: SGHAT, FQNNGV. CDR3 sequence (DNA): TGTGCCAGCAGCCTAGCCGGGACAGTGGCGGAGACCCAGTACTTC. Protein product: CASSLAGTVAETQYF.

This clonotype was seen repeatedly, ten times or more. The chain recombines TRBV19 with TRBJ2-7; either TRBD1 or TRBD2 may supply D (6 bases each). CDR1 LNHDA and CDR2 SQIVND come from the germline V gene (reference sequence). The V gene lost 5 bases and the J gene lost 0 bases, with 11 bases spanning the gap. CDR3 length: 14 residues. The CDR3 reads CASSGGTNSYEQYF. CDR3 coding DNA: TGTGCCAGTAGTGGCGGGACAAACTCCTACGAGCAGTACTTC. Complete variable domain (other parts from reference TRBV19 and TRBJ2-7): DGGITQSPKYLFRKEGQNVTLSCEQNLNHDAMYWYRQDPGQGLRLIYYSQIVNDFQKGDIAEGYSVSREKKESFPLTVTSAQKNPTAFYLCASSGGTNSYEQYFGPGTRLTVT.

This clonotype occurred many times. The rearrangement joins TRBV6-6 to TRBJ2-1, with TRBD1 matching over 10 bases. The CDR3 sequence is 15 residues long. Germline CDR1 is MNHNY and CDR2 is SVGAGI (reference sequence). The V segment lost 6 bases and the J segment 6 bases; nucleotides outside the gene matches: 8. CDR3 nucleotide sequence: TGTGCCAGCAGACTTACCGGGACAGGGGCCAATGAGCAGTTCTTC. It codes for CASRLTGTGANEQFF.

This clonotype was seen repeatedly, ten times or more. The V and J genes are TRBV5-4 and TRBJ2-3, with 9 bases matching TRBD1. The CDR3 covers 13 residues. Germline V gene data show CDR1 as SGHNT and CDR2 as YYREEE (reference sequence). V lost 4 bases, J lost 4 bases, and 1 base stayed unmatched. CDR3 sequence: CASSRQGADTQYF. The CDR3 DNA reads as TGTGCCAGCAGCAGACAGGGGGCAGATACGCAGTATTTT. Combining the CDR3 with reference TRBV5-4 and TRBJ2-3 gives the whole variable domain ETGVTQSPTHLIKTRGQQVTLRCSSQSGHNTVSWYQQALGQGPQFIFQYYREEENGRGNFPPRFSGLQFPNYSSELNVNALELDDSALYLCASSRQGADTQYFGPGTRLTVL.

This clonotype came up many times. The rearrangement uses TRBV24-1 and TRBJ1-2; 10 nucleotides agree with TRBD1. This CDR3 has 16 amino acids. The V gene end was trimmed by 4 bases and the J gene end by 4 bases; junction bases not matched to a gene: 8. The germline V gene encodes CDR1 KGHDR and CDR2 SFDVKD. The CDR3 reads CATSEAGQGGGYGYTF. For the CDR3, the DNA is TGTGCCACCAGTGAGGCCGGACAGGGGGGCGGCTATGGCTACACCTTC.

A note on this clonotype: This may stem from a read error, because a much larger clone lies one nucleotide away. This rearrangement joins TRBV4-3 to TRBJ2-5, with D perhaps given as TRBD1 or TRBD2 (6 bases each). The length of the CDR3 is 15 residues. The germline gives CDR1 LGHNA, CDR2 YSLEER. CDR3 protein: CAGSQDYRDQETQYF. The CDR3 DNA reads TGCGCCGGCAGCCAGGACTACAGGGATCAAGAGACCCAGTACTTC.

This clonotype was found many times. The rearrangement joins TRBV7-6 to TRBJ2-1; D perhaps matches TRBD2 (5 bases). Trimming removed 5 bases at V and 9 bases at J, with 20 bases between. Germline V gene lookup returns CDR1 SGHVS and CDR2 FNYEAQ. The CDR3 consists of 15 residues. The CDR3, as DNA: TGTGCCAGCAGCGGAGGAGTAGACGTCCTCACTGAGCAGTTCTTC. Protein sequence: CASSGGVDVLTEQFF.

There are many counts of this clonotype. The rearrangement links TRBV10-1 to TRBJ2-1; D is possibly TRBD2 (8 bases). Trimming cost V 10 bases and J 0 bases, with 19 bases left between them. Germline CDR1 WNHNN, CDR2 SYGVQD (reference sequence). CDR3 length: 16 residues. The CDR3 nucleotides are TGCGCCACCTCGGAGGGGGCGGGAGGCTCCTACAATGAGCAGTTCTTC. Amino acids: CATSEGAGGSYNEQFF.

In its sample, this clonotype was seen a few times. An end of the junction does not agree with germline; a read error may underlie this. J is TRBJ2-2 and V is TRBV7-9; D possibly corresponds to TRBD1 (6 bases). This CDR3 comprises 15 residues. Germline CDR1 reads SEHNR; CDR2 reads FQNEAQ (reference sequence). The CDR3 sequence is CVSSRGQLNTGELFF. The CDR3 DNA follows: TGTGTCAGCAGCCGGGGACAACTGAACACCGGGGAGCTGTTTTTT.

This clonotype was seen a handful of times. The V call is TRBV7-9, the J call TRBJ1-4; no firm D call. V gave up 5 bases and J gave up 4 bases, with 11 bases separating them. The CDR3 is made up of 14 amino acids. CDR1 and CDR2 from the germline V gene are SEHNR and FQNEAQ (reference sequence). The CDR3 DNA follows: TGTGCCAGCAGCGGGGATCGGTTTAATGAAAAACTGTTTTTT. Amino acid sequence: CASSGDRFNEKLFF. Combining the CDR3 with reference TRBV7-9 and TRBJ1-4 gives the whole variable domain DTGVSQNPRHKITKRGQNVTFRCDPISEHNRLYWYRQTLGQGPEFLTYFQNEAQLEKSRLLSDRFSAERPKGSFSTLEIQRTEQGDSAMYLCASSGDRFNEKLFFGSGTQLSVL.

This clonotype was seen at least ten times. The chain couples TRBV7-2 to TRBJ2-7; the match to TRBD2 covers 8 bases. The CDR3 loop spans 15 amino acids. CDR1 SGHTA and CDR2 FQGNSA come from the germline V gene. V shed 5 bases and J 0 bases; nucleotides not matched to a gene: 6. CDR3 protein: CASSQQRGPSYEQYF. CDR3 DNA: TGTGCCAGCAGCCAACAGCGGGGGCCCTCCTACGAGCAGTACTTC.

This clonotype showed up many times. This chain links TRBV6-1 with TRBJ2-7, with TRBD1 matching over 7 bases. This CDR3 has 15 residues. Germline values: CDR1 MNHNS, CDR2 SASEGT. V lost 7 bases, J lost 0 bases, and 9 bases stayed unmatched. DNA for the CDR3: TGTGCCAGCAATAAAGGGGGCGGCCGCTCCTACGAGCAGTACTTC. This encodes CASNKGGGRSYEQYF.

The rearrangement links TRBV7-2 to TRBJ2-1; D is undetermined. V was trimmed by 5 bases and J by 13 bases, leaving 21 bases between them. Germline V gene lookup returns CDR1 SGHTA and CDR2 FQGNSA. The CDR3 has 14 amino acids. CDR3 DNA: TGTGCCAGCAGCGCCTCACATTCTGTCGGTAGACAGTTCTTC. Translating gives CASSASHSVGRQFF.